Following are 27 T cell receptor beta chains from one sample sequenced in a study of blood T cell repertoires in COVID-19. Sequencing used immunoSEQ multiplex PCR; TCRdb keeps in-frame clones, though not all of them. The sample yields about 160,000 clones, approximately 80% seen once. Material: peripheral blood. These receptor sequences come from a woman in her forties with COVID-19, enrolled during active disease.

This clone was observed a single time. CDR3 amino acids: CASSLASGITEQFF. The CDR3 DNA follows: TGTGCCAGCAGTTTAGCTAGCGGGATAACTGAGCAGTTCTTC. V and J are TRBV28 and TRBJ2-1, with 9 bases lining up with TRBD2. Germline CDR1 MDHEN, CDR2 SYDVKM. The V segment lost 2 bases and the J segment 9 bases; nucleotides outside the gene matches: 5. This CDR3 is built from 14 residues. Full variable domain (missing parts from reference TRBV28 and TRBJ2-1): DVKVTQSSRYLVKRTGEKVFLECVQDMDHENMFWYRQDPGLGLRLIYFSYDVKMKEKGDIPEGYSVSREKKERFSLILESASTNQTSMYLCASSLASGITEQFFGPGTRLTVL.

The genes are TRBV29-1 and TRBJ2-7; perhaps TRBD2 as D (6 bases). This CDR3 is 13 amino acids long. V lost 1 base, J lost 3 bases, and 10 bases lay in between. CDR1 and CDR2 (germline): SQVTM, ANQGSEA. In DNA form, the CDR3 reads TGCAGCGTTGAAGGCGGGGATTTCTACGAGCAGTACTTC. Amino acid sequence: CSVEGGDFYEQYF.

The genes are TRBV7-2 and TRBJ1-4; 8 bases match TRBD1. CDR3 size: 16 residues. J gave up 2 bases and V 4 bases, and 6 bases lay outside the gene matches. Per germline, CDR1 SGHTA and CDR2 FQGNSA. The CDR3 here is CASSSQTGVTNEKLFF. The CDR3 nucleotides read TGTGCCAGCAGCTCCCAGACAGGGGTCACTAATGAAAAACTGTTTTTT.

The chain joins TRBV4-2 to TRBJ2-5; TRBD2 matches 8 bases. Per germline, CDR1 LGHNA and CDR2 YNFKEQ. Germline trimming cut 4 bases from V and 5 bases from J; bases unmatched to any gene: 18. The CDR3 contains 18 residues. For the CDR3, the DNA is TGTGCCAGCAGCCCATCTCTGGAGCGGGGGCATTTGCGGGAGACCCAGTACTTC. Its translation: CASSPSLERGHLRETQYF.

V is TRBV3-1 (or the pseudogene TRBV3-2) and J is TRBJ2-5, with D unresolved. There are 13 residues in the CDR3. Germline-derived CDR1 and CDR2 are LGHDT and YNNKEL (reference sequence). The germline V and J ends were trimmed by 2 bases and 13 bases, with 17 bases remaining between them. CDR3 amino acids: CASSQWPTGAPYF. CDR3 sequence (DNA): TGTGCCAGCAGCCAATGGCCCACCGGAGCGCCGTACTTC.

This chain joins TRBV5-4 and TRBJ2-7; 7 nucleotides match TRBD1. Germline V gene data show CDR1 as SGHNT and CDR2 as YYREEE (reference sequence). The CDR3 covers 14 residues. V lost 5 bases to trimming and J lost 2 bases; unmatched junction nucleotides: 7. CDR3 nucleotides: TGTGCCAGCAGGGCCGGGACAGAAGCCTACGAGCAGTACGTC. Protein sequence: CASRAGTEAYEQYV.

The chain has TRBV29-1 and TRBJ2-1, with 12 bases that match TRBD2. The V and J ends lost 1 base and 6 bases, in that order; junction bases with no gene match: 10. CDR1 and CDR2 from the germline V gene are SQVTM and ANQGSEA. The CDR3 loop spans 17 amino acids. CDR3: CSVEAPLAGGSGNEQFF. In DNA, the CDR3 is TGCAGCGTTGAAGCCCCTCTAGCGGGAGGGTCAGGCAATGAGCAGTTCTTC.

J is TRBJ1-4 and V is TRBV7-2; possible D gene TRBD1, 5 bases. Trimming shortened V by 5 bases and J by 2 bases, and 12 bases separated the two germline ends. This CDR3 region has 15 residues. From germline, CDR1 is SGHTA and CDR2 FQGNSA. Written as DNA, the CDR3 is TGTGCCAGCAGCCAACCGACAGATACTAATGAAAAACTGTTTTTT. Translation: CASSQPTDTNEKLFF.

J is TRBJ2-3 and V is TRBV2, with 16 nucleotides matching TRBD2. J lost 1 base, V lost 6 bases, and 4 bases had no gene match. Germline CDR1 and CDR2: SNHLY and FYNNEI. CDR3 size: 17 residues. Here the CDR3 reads CASRSGLAGGGTDTQYF. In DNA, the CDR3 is TGTGCCAGCAGATCGGGACTAGCGGGAGGGGGCACAGATACGCAGTATTTT.

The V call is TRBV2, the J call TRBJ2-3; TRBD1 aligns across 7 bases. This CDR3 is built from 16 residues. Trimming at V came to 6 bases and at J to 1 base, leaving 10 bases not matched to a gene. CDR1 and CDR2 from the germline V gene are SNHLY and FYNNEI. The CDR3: CASSAALGQRTDTQYF. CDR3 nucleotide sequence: TGTGCCAGCAGCGCGGCCTTGGGACAGCGCACAGATACGCAGTATTTT. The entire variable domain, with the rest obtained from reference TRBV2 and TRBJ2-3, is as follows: EPEVTQTPSHQVTQMGQEVILRCVPISNHLYFYWYRQILGQKVEFLVSFYNNEISEKSEIFDDQFSVERPDGSNFTLKIRSTKLEDSAMYFCASSAALGQRTDTQYFGPGTRLTVL.

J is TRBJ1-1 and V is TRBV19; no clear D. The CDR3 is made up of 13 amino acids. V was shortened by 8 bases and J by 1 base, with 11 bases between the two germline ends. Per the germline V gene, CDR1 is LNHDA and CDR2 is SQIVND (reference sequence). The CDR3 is CASGVTRNTEAFF. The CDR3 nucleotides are TGTGCCAGTGGTGTTACAAGGAACACTGAAGCTTTCTTT.

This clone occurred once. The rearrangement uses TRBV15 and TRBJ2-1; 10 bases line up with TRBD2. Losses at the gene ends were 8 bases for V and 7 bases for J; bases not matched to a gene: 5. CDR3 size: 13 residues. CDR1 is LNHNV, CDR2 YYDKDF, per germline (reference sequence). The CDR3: CATRAGGVNEQFF. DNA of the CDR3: TGTGCCACCCGAGCGGGAGGGGTGAATGAGCAGTTCTTC.

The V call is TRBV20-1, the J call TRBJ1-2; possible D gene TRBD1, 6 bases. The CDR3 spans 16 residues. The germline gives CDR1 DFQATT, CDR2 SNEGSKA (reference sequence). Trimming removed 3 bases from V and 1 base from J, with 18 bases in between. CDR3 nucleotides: TGCAGTGCTAGTTCGGTCGCTAGCAGGGGTAACTATGGCTACACCTTC. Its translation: CSASSVASRGNYGYTF.

CDR3 region: CASRGPPGLSSGANVLTF. CDR3 bases: TGTGCCAGCAGAGGACCCCCGGGACTGAGCTCTGGGGCCAACGTCCTGACTTTC. V usage is TRBV27 and J usage is TRBJ2-6; D might be TRBD2 (6 bases). Trimming removed 6 bases from V and 0 bases from J, with 18 bases in between. The CDR3 sequence is 18 residues long. The V gene's germline CDR1 is MNHEY and CDR2 SMNVEV (reference sequence).

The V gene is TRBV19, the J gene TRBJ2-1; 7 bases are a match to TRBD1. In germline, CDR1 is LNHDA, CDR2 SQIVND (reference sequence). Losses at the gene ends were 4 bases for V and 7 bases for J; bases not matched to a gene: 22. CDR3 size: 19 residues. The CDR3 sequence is CASSTQRPRQGRISNEQFF. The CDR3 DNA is TGTGCCAGTAGTACGCAACGACCTAGACAGGGTCGGATTTCGAATGAGCAGTTCTTC.

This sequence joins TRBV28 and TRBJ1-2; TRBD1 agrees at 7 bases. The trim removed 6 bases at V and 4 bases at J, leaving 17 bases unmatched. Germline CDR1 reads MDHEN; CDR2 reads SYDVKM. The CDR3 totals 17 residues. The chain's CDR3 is CASSPTGVTIFFYGYTF. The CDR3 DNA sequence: TGTGCCAGCAGCCCAACAGGGGTCACGATCTTCTTCTATGGCTACACCTTC.

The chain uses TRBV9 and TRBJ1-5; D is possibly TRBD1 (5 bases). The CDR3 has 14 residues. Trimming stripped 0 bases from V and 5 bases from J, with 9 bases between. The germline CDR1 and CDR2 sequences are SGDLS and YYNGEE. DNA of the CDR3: TGTGCCAGCAGCGTAGACGGGGGATATCAGCCCCAGCATTTT. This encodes CASSVDGGYQPQHF. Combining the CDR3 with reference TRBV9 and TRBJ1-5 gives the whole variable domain DSGVTQTPKHLITATGQRVTLRCSPRSGDLSVYWYQQSLDQGLQFLIQYYNGEERAKGNILERFSAQQFPDLHSELNLSSLELGDSALYFCASSVDGGYQPQHFGDGTRLSIL.

The CDR3 loop is CASSRRDRDEQYF. For the CDR3, the DNA is TGTGCCAGCAGCCGCCGGGACAGGGACGAGCAGTACTTC. The V gene is TRBV7-2, the J gene TRBJ2-7; 9 bases align to TRBD1. J was trimmed by 5 bases and V by 5 bases; bases with no gene match: 4. Germline CDR1 reads SGHTA; CDR2 reads FQGNSA. The CDR3 spans 13 residues. Using reference TRBV7-2 and TRBJ2-7 for the parts outside the CDR3, the full variable domain is GAGVSQSPSNKVTEKGKDVELRCDPISGHTALYWYRQSLGQGLEFLIYFQGNSAPDKSGLPSDRFSAERTGGSVSTLTIQRTQQEDSAVYLCASSRRDRDEQYFGPGTRLTVT.

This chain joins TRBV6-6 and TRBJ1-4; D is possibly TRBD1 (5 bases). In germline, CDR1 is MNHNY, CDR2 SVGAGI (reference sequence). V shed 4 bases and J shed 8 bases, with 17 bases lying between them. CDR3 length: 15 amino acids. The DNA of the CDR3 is TGTGCCAGCAGTTGGGGGGGTGAGGGAAAAGAAAAACTGTTTTTT. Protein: CASSWGGEGKEKLFF.

CDR3 region: CASSLTRGNQPQHF. DNA of the CDR3: TGTGCCAGCAGCTTAACCAGGGGGAATCAGCCCCAGCATTTT. V usage is TRBV7-3 and J usage is TRBJ1-5, with TRBD1 identical over 7 bases. This CDR3 region has 14 residues. Germline trimming cut 0 bases from V and 4 bases from J; bases unmatched to any gene: 0. The germline V gene encodes CDR1 SGHTA and CDR2 FQGTGA.

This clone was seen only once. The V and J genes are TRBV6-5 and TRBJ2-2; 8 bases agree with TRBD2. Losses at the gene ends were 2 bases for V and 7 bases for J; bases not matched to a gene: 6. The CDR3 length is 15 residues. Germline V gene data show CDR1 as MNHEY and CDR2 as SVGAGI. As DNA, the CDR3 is TGTGCCAGCAGTTACGGAGCGGGAGTGAACGGGGAGCTGTTTTTT. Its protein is CASSYGAGVNGELFF.

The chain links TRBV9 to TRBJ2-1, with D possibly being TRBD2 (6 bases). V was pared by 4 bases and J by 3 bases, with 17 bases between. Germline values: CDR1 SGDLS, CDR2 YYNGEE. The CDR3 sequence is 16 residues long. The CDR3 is CASSLLGSGNYNEQFF. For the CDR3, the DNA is TGTGCCAGCAGCCTCCTGGGTAGCGGTAACTACAATGAGCAGTTCTTC.

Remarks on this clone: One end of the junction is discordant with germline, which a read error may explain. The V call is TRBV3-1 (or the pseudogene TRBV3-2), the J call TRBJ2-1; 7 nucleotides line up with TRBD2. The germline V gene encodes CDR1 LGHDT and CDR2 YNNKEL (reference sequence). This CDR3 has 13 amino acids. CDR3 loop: CASSQDPRGDRVF. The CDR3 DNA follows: TGTGCCAGCAGCCAAGATCCTCGGGGGGATCGGGTCTTC.

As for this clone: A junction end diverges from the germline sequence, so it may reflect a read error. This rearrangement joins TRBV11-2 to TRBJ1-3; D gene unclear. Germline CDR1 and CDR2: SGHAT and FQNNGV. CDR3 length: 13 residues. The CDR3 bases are TGTGCCAGCAGATTAGCTTCTGGAAACACCATATATTTT. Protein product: CASRLASGNTIYF.

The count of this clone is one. CDR3 DNA: TGTGCCAGCAGAACCTCGACAGGCCCCTCCTACAATGAGCAGTTCTTC. It encodes CASRTSTGPSYNEQFF. The chain carries TRBV28 and TRBJ2-1, with a weak D call TRBD1 (6 bases). Trimming removed 6 bases from V and 0 bases from J, with 15 bases in between. The CDR3 is made up of 16 amino acids. The germline CDR1 and CDR2 sequences are MDHEN and SYDVKM.

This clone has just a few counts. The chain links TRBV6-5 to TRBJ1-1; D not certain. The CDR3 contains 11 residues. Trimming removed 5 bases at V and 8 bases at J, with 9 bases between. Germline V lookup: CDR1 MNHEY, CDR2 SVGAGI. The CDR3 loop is CASSPDGEAFF. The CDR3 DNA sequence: TGTGCCAGCAGTCCCGACGGGGAAGCTTTCTTT.

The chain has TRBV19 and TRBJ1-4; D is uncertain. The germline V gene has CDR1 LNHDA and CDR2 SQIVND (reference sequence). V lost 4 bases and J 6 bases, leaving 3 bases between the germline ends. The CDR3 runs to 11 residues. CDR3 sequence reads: CASSTYEKLFF. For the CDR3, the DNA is TGTGCCAGTAGTACCTATGAAAAACTGTTTTTT.